This T cell receptor (beta chain) was obtained from a study of cytomegalovirus exposure and HLA in healthy donors. Findings and caveats of the study: Analyzed later, association rates of TCRs varied across HLA loci, with DRB1 most and HLA-C fewest. Fewer N-insertions (relative to the approximately 670-donor mean) were reportedly seen in an Asian-associated ancestry cluster in a later analysis. For most subjects, TCR beta sequences were reported to predict HLA-A and HLA-B alleles with accuracy. The classifier, whose performance was assessed in both the original and validation cohorts, reportedly diagnosed cytomegalovirus status with high specificity and sensitivity.

CDR1 is SGHRS, CDR2 YFSETQ, per germline. The ends lost 4 bases at V and 8 bases at J; junction bases unmatched: 7. The CDR3 runs 15 residues. The PCR employed 60 Vbeta primers together with 13 Jbeta primers. Profiling relied on immunoSEQ multiplex PCR, and the TCRdb table lists in-frame clones only, not all of them. This repertoire shows around 170,000 clones, 82% found once; its top ten account for roughly 1.4%. In regard to this clone: Its antigen is not identified.

This sequence joins TRBV5-1 and TRBJ2-1, with 12 bases fitting TRBD2. The origin of this receptor is a man in his forties or fifties in good health and CMV-seronegative. The sequenced sample consisted of PBMCs. CDR3 loop: CASSPGLAGLYEQFF. The CDR3, as DNA: TGCGCCAGCAGCCCCGGACTAGCGGGATTATATGAGCAGTTCTTC.